This TCR beta chain was captured by sequencing in a study of T-cell memory formation after mild COVID-19. Findings and limits, study-wide: Clones contracting over day 15 to 85 were CD4/CD8 balanced, with later expanders leaning CD4+. That cross-reactive memory joined was suggested by some responding clones appearing in pre-infection memory.

With regard to this clonotype: What it recognizes is unknown.

Each CDR3 protein is one row after TCRdb ran MiXCR on the 5' RACE reads. In the table there are roughly 560,000 distinct CDR3 sequences, approximately 20% of which are singletons. V lost 6 bases to trimming and J lost 1 base, with 16 bases between them. The CDR3 runs to 15 residues. In germline, CDR1 is SQVTM, CDR2 ANQGSEA. The rearrangement uses TRBV29-1 and TRBJ2-1, with D possibly being TRBD1 (6 bases). Sequenced: PBMCs or a T cell subset sorted from them (not recorded which). This TCR came from an adult woman who had mild COVID-19 (a few samples of this study predate the infection). Cell type and time point are not known. The DNA for the CDR3 is TGCAGCGTGACGACCCCAGGGGTTTCCTACAATGAGCAGTTCTTC. Protein product: CSVTTPGVSYNEQFF.